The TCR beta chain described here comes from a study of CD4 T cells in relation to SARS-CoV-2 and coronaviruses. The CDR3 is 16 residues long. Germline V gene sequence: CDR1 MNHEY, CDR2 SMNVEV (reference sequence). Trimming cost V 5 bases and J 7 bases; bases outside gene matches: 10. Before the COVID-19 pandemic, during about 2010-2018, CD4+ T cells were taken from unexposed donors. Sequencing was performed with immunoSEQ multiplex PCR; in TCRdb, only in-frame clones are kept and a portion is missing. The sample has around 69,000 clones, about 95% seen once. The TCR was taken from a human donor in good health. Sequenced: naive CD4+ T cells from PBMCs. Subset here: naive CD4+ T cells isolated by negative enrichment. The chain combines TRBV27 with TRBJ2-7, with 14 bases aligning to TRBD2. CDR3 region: CASSVLTSGRAGEQYF. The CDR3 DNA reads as TGTGCCAGCAGTGTCCTGACTAGCGGGAGGGCCGGTGAGCAGTACTTC.